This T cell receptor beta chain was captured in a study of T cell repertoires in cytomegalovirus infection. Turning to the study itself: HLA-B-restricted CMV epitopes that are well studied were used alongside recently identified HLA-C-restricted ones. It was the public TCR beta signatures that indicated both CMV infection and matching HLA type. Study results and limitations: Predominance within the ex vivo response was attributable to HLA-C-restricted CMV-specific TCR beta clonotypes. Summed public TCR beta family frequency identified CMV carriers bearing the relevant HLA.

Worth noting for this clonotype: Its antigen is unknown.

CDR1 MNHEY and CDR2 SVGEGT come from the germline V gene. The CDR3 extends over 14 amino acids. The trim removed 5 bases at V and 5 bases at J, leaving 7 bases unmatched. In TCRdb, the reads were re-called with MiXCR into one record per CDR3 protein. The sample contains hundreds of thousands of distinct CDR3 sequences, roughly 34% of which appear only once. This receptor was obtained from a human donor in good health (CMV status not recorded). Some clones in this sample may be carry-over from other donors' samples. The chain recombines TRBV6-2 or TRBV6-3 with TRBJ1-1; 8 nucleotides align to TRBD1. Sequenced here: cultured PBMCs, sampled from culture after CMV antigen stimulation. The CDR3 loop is CASSVPGGFTEAFF. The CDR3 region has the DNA TGTGCCAGCAGTGTCCCAGGGGGCTTTACTGAAGCTTTCTTT.